The present T cell receptor beta chain was sequenced within a study of T-cell reconstitution after alpha-beta-depleted transplantation in children. V was cut by 6 bases and J by 4 bases, with 12 bases left in between. Germline CDR1 reads MNHNS; CDR2 reads SASEGT. This CDR3 comprises 13 residues. Using unique molecular identifiers, the investigators prepared the TCRbeta library. TCRdb recomputed calls from the PCR reads with MiXCR, one row per CDR3 protein. Of roughly 100,000 distinct CDR3 sequences in the sample, approximately 8% were seen once. This rearrangement joins TRBV6-1 to TRBJ1-2, with TRBD1 as a possible D gene (6 bases). The source was PBMCs, collected before TCRalphabeta/CD19-depleted stem cell transplant. The source of this sequence is a boy younger than 10 with acute lymphoblastic leukemia, due to receive a stem cell transplant. Here the CDR3 reads CASRRGTFYGYTF. The CDR3 region has the DNA TGTGCCAGCAGAAGGGGGACGTTCTATGGCTACACCTTC.